This entry lists 8 T cell receptor beta chains sequenced from one sample in a study of T cells in Graves' hyperthyroidism and ophthalmopathy. Researchers amplified the TCR beta CDR3 regions from RNA transcripts. The TCR CDR3 was amplified in a first-round RT-PCR using the HTBI primer set. In TCRdb, the multiplex PCR reads were re-called with MiXCR into one record per CDR3 protein. Of approximately 300,000 distinct CDR3 sequences listed, roughly 19% are singletons. The sample consisted of blood. Every receptor here comes from a man aged 50 or older with Graves' ophthalmopathy.

This clonotype was seen repeatedly, ten times or more. The V call is TRBV2, the J call TRBJ2-7; the D is unclear. The V end was cut by 3 bases, the J end by 0 bases, with 9 bases between. The germline gives CDR1 SNHLY, CDR2 FYNNEI. The CDR3 length is 14 residues. CDR3 coding DNA: TGTGCCAGCAGTGATAGGGCAAGCTCCTACGAGCAGTACTTC. Translated: CASSDRASSYEQYF.

The sample holds many counts of this clonotype. The chain joins TRBV11-2 to TRBJ2-3; D is tentatively TRBD1 or TRBD2 (5 bases each). The V gene's germline CDR1 is SGHAT and CDR2 FQNNGV. CDR3 length equals 15 residues. V was pared by 0 bases and J by 9 bases, with 16 bases between. The DNA of the CDR3 is TGTGCCAGCAGCTTAGAGGGGGTTACCGGCGAAACGCAGTATTTT. As protein: CASSLEGVTGETQYF.

This clonotype was detected many times. The genes are TRBV5-1 and TRBJ1-5; D not certain. Germline V gives CDR1 SGHRS, CDR2 YFSETQ. The CDR3 runs to 13 residues. V was cut by 0 bases and J by 5 bases, with 6 bases left in between. CDR3 sequence reads: CASSLGGYQPQHF. CDR3 DNA sequence: TGCGCCAGCAGCTTGGGCGGATATCAGCCCCAGCATTTT.

This clonotype has just a few counts. The chain joins TRBV18 to TRBJ2-2; no reliable D call. Germline V lookup: CDR1 KGHSH, CDR2 LQKENI. CDR3 length equals 16 residues. V lost 0 bases and J 5 bases, leaving 13 bases between the germline ends. The CDR3 spells CASSPPFSGSTGELFF. The CDR3 DNA follows: TGTGCCAGCTCACCACCTTTTTCAGGTTCAACCGGGGAGCTGTTTTTT.

V and J are TRBV29-1 and TRBJ2-5, with 7 positions matching TRBD2. In germline, CDR1 is SQVTM, CDR2 ANQGSEA. The CDR3 has 13 amino acids. With 4 bases clipped from V and 4 bases from J, the junction kept 6 bases outside the gene matches. CDR3 sequence: CSVGAGVGETQYF. The CDR3 nucleotides are TGCAGCGTTGGGGCGGGAGTGGGAGAGACCCAGTACTTC.

The chain links TRBV7-9 to TRBJ2-7, with D perhaps matching TRBD1 (6 bases). The CDR3 is made up of 15 amino acids. The germline V and J ends were trimmed by 5 bases and 4 bases, with 18 bases remaining between them. In germline, CDR1 is SEHNR, CDR2 FQNEAQ (reference sequence). The chain's CDR3 is CASSRIRDTGYEQYF. The CDR3 coding sequence is TGTGCCAGCAGCAGAATCCGGGACACTGGATACGAGCAGTACTTC.

Regarding this clonotype: An end of the junction differs from the germline gene, which may be a read error. The V gene is TRBV4-1, the J gene TRBJ2-7; D is perhaps TRBD2 (6 bases). This CDR3 region has 15 residues. Germline CDR1 reads MGHRA; CDR2 reads YSYEKL. The CDR3 bases are TGTGCCAGCAGCCAAGAAGAACTAGCCGACTACGAGCAGTACTTC. Translating gives CASSQEELADYEQYF.

This chain's CDR3 is CASSQAAERYEQYF. CDR3 sequence (DNA): TGTGCCAGCAGCCAGGCGGCGGAAAGATACGAGCAGTACTTC. The chain employs TRBV28 and TRBJ2-7; D is ambiguous. CDR1 and CDR2 from the germline V gene are MDHEN and SYDVKM. The CDR3 runs 14 residues. The V end was cut by 6 bases, the J end by 4 bases, with 16 bases between.